Listed below are T cell receptor beta chains from one sample, sequenced in a study of T-cell reconstitution after alpha-beta-depleted transplantation in children. TCRdb ran MiXCR on the PCR reads and lists one entry per CDR3 protein. This sample carries tens of thousands of distinct CDR3 sequences, over 4.5% of them seen once, and the ten largest clones take 30% to 35%. Sequences were derived from PBMCs, mostly from graft donor cells, sampled 60 days after TCRalphabeta/CD19-depleted stem cell transplant. These TCRs come from a female patient aged 2 to 10 who had a stem cell transplant for aplastic anemia, so the T cells may come from the graft donor. The CDR3 runs from the conserved cysteine through the conserved F or W. Fields, in order: V gene, J gene, CDR3 protein.

TRBV24-1	TRBJ2-7	CATSDLTQQYF
TRBV9	TRBJ2-7	CASSGGRDRGSEQYF
TRBV20-1	TRBJ2-1	CSARFQAGAYNEQFF
TRBV5-1	TRBJ2-7	CASSLDSAPYEQYF
TRBV7-2	TRBJ2-7	CASSLGRTLSYEQYF
TRBV20-1	TRBJ2-7	CSARGQGAREEQYF
TRBV5-1	TRBJ2-3	CASSAVGRTDTQYF
TRBV12-3/TRBV12-4	TRBJ1-1	CASSFLRSEAFF
TRBV12-5	TRBJ1-5	CASGLRPPNQPQHF
TRBV7-9	TRBJ2-4	CASSLDLRGLAKNIQYF
TRBV28	TRBJ2-6	CASTRTGAGANVLTF
TRBV7-2	TRBJ2-1	CASSPPGLAGGPGEQFF
TRBV5-6	TRBJ1-4	CASSLSGTGKLFF
TRBV11-2	TRBJ2-1	CASSLGGRATFNEQFF
TRBV6-2/TRBV6-3	TRBJ2-5	CASSYPIGTRETQYF
TRBV27	TRBJ2-7	CASSPGTGGYEQYF
TRBV20-1	TRBJ2-1	CSASDGTRYWNEQFF
TRBV6-5	TRBJ1-2	CASKGDRGANYGYTF
TRBV7-2	TRBJ2-5	CASSPGLAKETQYF
TRBV30	TRBJ2-7	CAWTNGPSVSLEQYF
TRBV7-9	TRBJ2-1	CASTLAGGGEQFF
TRBV3-1	TRBJ1-1	CASSQDIREGAFF
TRBV19	TRBJ2-6	CASSRGPLSSGANVLTF
TRBV7-9	TRBJ2-5	CAIRTSGTETQYF
TRBV19	TRBJ1-1	CASSDGQLNTEAFF
TRBV6-5	TRBJ1-5	CATQGYGNQPQHF
TRBV28	TRBJ1-2	CASSFGTFGGYTF
TRBV18	TRBJ2-7	CASSPSRENEQYF
TRBV4-2	TRBJ2-1	CASSQEGVIAPYNEQFF
TRBV2	TRBJ2-3	CASGGVNTDTQYF
TRBV7-2	TRBJ1-1	CASSFNQWGTEAFF
TRBV6-1	TRBJ2-2	CASSEGSAGAGELFF
TRBV6-2/TRBV6-3	TRBJ2-3	CASSYGVSTDTQYF
TRBV20-1	TRBJ2-5	CSARLNTWTSGGSWTQYF
TRBV19	TRBJ2-1	CASSINLGSTYNEQFF
TRBV5-1	TRBJ2-5	CASSLDVETQYF
TRBV20-1	TRBJ1-1	CSVTGRTFTEAFF
TRBV7-2	TRBJ2-3	CASSRRDTTQYF
TRBV20-1	TRBJ1-2	CSATTQGAEGGYTF
TRBV7-9	TRBJ2-5	CASGVQETQYF
TRBV30	TRBJ2-7	CAWSVGGARSYEQYF
TRBV7-2	TRBJ2-1	CASSLVVTTNEQFF
TRBV5-1	TRBJ2-7	CASSLGFTSGVYEQYF
TRBV20-1	TRBJ2-1	CSARVLAGGLYNEQFF
TRBV5-5	TRBJ2-1	CASSLEDNSWNEQFF
TRBV5-6	TRBJ1-1	CASSLPGHTEAFF
TRBV4-1	TRBJ2-5	CASSQGSLGIIVETQYF
TRBV2	TRBJ2-3	CASRRETDTQYF
TRBV9	TRBJ2-3	CASSPRRGDTQYF
TRBV28	TRBJ1-2	CASSLWGTGLGYGYTF
TRBV12-3/TRBV12-4	TRBJ2-7	CASKRTEEYEQYF
TRBV7-2	TRBJ2-1	CASSWERGPYNEQFF